This T cell receptor beta chain was observed in a study of tumor-infiltrating lymphocytes in oesophageal squamous cell carcinoma. Each CDR3 protein is one row after TCRdb ran MiXCR on the PCR reads. The sample includes approximately 9,600 distinct CDR3 sequences, around 63% of them seen just once. The germline V gene has CDR1 MNHNS and CDR2 SASEGT. This CDR3 contains 17 residues. The sequence derives from a male donor with esophageal squamous cell carcinoma. The gene calls are TRBV6-1 and TRBJ2-7; 15 nucleotides line up with TRBD2. The end of the DNA is better explained by TRBJ2-1, so the J call may be wrong. The sequencing sample was made of esophageal tumor tissue. CDR3 protein: CASSEVWTSGRGYEQFF. CDR3 sequence (DNA): TGTGCCAGCAGTGAAGTTTGGACTAGCGGGAGGGGGTATGAGCAGTTCTTC.